This T cell receptor beta chain was recorded in a study of shared clonotypes between healthy human individuals. CDR3 size: 14 residues. CDR1 and CDR2 from the germline V gene are SGHDT and YYEEEE. The ends were cut back, 0 bases at V and 5 bases at J, with 11 bases in the middle. The repertoire was sequenced with immunoSEQ multiplex PCR; TCRdb's copy has only in-frame clones and lacks some. The data contain about half a million clones, 79% of them singletons. The receptor was derived from a middle-aged woman in good health. Some clones in this sample may be carry-over from other donors' samples. The sample consisted of PBMCs. The J gene is TRBJ1-1, the V gene TRBV5-6; unclear D gene. The CDR3 is CASSLVSELTEAFF. CDR3 bases: TGTGCCAGCAGCTTGGTTTCGGAATTGACTGAAGCTTTCTTT. The full variable domain, its missing parts supplied by reference TRBV5-6 and TRBJ1-1, is DAGVTQSPTHLIKTRGQQVTLRCSPKSGHDTVSWYQQALGQGPQFIFQYYEEEERQRGNFPDRFSGHQFPNYSSELNVNALLLGDSALYLCASSLVSELTEAFFGQGTRLTVV.